This T cell receptor (beta chain) is from a study of shared clonotypes between healthy human individuals. The germline V gene encodes CDR1 LNHDA and CDR2 SQIVND (reference sequence). V dropped 5 bases and J dropped 0; count of bases not matched to a gene: 5. This CDR3 has 15 residues. Produced via immunoSEQ multiplex PCR; TCRdb's table is partial and in-frame only. The table records some 800,000 clones, 92% of them present only once. CD8 cells regarded as naive lacked CD45RO, were positively chosen for CCR7, and omitted terminally differentiated effector memory CD45RA+ cells. The sequencing input was naive CD8+ T cells sorted from blood. This chain connects TRBV19 to TRBJ2-7; 9 positions match TRBD2. The clonotype originates from a man under 40 in good health. The CDR3 sequence: CASSAFSGSSYEQYF. The CDR3 DNA reads TGTGCCAGTAGTGCGTTTAGCGGGAGCTCCTACGAGCAGTACTTC. Full variable domain (missing parts from reference TRBV19 and TRBJ2-7): DGGITQSPKYLFRKEGQNVTLSCEQNLNHDAMYWYRQDPGQGLRLIYYSQIVNDFQKGDIAEGYSVSREKKESFPLTVTSAQKNPTAFYLCASSAFSGSSYEQYFGPGTRLTVT.